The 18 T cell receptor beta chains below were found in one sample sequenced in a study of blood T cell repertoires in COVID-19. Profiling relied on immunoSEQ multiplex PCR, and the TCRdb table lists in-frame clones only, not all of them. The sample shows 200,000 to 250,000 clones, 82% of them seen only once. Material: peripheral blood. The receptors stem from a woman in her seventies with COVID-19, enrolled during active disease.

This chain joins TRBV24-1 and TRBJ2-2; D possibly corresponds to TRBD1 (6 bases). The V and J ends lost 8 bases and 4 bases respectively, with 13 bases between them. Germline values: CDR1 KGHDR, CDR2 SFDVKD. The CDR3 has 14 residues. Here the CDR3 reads CATTGTRSTGELFF. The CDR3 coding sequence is TGTGCCACCACAGGGACAAGAAGCACCGGGGAGCTGTTTTTT.

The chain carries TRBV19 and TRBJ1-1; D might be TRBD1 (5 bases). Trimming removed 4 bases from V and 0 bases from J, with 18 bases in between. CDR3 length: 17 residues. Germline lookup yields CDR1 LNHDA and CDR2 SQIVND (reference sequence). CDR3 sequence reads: CASSTRGAGPMNTEAFF. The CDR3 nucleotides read TGTGCCAGTAGTACCCGGGGAGCGGGACCTATGAACACTGAAGCTTTCTTT. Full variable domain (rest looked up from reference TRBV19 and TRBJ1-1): DGGITQSPKYLFRKEGQNVTLSCEQNLNHDAMYWYRQDPGQGLRLIYYSQIVNDFQKGDIAEGYSVSREKKESFPLTVTSAQKNPTAFYLCASSTRGAGPMNTEAFFGQGTRLTVV.

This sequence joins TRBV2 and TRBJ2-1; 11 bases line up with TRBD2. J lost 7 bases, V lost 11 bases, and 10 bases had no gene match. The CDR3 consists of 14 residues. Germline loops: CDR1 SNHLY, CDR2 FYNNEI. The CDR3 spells CAGNLAGGGNEQFF. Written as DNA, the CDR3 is TGTGCCGGTAATCTAGCGGGAGGTGGAAATGAGCAGTTCTTC.

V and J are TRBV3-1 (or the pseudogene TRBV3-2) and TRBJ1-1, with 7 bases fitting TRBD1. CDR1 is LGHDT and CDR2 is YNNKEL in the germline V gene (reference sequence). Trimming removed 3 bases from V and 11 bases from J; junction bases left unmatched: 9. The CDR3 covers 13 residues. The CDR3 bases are TGTGCCAGCAGCCATGAAGGGGGCGTTCGGGCTTTCTTT. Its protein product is CASSHEGGVRAFF.

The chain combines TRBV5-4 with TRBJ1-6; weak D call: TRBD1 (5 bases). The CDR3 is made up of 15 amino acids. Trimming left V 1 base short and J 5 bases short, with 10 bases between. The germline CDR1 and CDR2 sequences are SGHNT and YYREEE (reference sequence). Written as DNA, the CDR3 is TGTGCCAGCAGCTTGAATTCAGGGAATAATTCACCCCTCCACTTT. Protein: CASSLNSGNNSPLHF.

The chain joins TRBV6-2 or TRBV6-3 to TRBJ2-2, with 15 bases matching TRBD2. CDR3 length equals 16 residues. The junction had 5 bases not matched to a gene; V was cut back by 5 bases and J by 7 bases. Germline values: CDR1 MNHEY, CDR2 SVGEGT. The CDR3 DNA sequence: TGTGCCAGCAGTGATGGACTAGCGGGAGGGGGCGGGGAGCTGTTTTTT. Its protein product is CASSDGLAGGGGELFF.

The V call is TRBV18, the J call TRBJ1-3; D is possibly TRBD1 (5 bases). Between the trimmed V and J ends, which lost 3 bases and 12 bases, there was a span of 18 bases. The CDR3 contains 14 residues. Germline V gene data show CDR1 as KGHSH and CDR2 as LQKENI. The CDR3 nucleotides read TGTGCCAGCTCACCTGATCAGGGCTTTGGTGGCATATATTTT. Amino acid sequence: CASSPDQGFGGIYF.

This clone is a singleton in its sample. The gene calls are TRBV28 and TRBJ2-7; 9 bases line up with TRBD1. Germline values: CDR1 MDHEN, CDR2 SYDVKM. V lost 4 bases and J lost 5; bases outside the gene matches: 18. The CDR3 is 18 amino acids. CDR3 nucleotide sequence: TGTGCCAGCAGTTCGGGGGCCTCCGGGACAGGGAGATTTAACGAGCAGTACTTC. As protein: CASSSGASGTGRFNEQYF. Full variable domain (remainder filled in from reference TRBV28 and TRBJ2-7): DVKVTQSSRYLVKRTGEKVFLECVQDMDHENMFWYRQDPGLGLRLIYFSYDVKMKEKGDIPEGYSVSREKKERFSLILESASTNQTSMYLCASSSGASGTGRFNEQYFGPGTRLTVT.

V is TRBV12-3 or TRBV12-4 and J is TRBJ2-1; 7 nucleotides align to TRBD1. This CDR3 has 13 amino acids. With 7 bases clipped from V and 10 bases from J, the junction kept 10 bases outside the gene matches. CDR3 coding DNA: TGTGCCAGCACCCTAGACAGGGCAAGGGAGCAGTTCTTC. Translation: CASTLDRAREQFF.

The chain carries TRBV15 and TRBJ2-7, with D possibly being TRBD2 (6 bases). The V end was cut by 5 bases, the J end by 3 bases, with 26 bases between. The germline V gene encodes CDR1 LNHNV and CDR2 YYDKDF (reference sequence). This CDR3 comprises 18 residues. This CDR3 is CATSSLGGRGLGDYEQYF. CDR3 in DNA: TGTGCCACCAGCTCGTTGGGGGGAAGGGGCCTCGGGGACTACGAGCAGTACTTC.

The CDR3 coding sequence is TGTGCCAGTAGTATTGGAGACCTAAACGGGTTTAACGAGCAGTACTTC. Amino acids: CASSIGDLNGFNEQYF. This chain joins TRBV19 and TRBJ2-7; no clear D gene. This CDR3 is built from 16 residues. Germline loops: CDR1 LNHDA, CDR2 SQIVND (reference sequence). The V and J ends lost 3 bases and 5 bases respectively, with 20 bases between them.

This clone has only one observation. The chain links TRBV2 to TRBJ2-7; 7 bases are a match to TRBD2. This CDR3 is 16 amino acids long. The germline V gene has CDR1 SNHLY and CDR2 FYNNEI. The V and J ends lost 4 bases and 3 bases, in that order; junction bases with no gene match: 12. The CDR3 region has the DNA TGTGCCAGCAGTGGCCTCCCTCCTGGGGGGGTCTACGAGCAGTACTTC. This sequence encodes CASSGLPPGGVYEQYF. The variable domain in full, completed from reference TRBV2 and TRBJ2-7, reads EPEVTQTPSHQVTQMGQEVILRCVPISNHLYFYWYRQILGQKVEFLVSFYNNEISEKSEIFDDQFSVERPDGSNFTLKIRSTKLEDSAMYFCASSGLPPGGVYEQYFGPGTRLTVT.

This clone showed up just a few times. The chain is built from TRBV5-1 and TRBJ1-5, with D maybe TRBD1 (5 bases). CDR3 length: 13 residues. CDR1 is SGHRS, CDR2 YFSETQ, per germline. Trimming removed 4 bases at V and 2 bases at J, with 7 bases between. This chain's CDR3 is CASSGGGNQPQHF. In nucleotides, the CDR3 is TGCGCCAGCAGCGGGGGGGGCAATCAGCCCCAGCATTTT.

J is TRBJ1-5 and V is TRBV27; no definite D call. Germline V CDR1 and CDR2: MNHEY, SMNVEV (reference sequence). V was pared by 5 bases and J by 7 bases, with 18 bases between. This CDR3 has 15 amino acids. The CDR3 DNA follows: TGTGCCAGCAGTCCGGCTTACCTACAGCAACAGCCCCAGCATTTT. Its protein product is CASSPAYLQQQPQHF.

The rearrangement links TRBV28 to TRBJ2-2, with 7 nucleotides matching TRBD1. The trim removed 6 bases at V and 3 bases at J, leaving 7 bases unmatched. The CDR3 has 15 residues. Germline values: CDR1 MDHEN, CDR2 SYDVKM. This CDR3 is CASSRADRDTGELFF. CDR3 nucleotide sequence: TGTGCCAGCAGCCGCGCTGACAGGGACACCGGGGAGCTGTTTTTT.

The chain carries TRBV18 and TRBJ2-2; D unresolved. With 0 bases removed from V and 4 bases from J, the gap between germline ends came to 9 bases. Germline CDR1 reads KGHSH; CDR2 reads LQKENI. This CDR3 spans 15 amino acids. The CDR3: CASSPPSLFTGELFF. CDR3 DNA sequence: TGTGCCAGCTCACCACCGTCACTTTTCACCGGGGAGCTGTTTTTT.

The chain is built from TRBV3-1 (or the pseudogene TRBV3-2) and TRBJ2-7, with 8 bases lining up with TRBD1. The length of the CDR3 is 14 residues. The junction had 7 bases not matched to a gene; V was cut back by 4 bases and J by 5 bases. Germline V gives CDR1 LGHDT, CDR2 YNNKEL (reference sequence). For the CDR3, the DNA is TGTGCCAGCAGCCCCCAGACAGGGGTGAACGAGCAGTACTTC. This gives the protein CASSPQTGVNEQYF.

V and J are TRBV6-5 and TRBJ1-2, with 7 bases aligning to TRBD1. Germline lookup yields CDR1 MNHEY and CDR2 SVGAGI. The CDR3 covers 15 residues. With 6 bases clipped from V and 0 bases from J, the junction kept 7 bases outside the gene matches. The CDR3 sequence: CASRKDRTSNYGYTF. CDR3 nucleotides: TGTGCCAGCAGAAAGGACAGGACCTCTAACTATGGCTACACCTTC.